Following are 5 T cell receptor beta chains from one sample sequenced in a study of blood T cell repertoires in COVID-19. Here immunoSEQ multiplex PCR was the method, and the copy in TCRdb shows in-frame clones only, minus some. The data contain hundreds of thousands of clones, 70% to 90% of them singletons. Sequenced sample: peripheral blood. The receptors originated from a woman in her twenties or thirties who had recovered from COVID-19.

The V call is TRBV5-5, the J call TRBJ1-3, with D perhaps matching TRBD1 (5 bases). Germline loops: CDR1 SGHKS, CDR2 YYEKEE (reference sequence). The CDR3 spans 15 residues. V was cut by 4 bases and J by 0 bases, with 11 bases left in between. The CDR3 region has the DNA TGTGCCAGCAGCCTCGACAGTGGCTCTGGAAACACCATATATTTT. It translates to CASSLDSGSGNTIYF.

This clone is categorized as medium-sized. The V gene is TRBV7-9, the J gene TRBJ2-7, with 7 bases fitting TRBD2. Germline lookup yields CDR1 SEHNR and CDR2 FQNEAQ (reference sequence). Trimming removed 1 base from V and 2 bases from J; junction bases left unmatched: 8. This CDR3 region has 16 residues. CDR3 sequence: CASSLEYSGSPYEQYF. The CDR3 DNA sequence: TGTGCCAGCAGCTTAGAGTATAGCGGGTCCCCCTACGAGCAGTACTTC.

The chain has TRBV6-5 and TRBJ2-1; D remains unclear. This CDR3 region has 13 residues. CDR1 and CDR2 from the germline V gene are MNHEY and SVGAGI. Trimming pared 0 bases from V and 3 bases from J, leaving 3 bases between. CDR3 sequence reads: CASSYSSYNEQFF. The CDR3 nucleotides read TGTGCCAGCAGTTACTCTAGCTACAATGAGCAGTTCTTC.

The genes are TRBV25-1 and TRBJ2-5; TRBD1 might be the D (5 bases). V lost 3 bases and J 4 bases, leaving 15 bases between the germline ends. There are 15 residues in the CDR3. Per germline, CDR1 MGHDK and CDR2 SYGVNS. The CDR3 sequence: CASSDTRVRVETQYF. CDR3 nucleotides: TGTGCCAGCAGTGACACCCGGGTCAGGGTAGAGACCCAGTACTTC. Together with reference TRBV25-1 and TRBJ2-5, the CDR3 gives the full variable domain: EADIYQTPRYLVIGTGKKITLECSQTMGHDKMYWYQQDPGMELHLIHYSYGVNSTEKGDLSSESTVSRIRTEHFPLTLESARPSHTSQYLCASSDTRVRVETQYFGPGTRLLVL.

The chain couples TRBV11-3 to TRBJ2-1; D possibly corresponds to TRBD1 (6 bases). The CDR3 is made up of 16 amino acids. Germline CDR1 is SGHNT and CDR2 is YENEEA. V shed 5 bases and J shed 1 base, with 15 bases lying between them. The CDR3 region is CASSPDGQRSYNEQFF. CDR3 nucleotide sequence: TGTGCCAGCAGCCCCGATGGACAGAGATCCTACAATGAGCAGTTCTTC.